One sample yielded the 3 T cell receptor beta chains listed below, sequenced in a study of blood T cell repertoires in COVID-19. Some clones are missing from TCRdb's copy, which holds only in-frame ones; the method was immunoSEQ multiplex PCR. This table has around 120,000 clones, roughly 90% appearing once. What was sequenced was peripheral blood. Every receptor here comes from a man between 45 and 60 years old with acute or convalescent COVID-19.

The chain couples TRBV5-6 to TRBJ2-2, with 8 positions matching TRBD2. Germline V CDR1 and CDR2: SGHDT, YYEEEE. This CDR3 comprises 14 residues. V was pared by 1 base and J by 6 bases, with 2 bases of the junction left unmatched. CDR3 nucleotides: TGTGCCAGCAGCTTGAGGCGGGAGGCCGGGGAGCTGTTTTTT. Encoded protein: CASSLRREAGELFF.

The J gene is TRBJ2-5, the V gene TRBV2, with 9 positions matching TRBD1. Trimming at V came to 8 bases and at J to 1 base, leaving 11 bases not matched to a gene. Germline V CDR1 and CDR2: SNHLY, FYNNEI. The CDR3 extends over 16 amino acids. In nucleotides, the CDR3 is TGTGCCAGCCCCGAGAAGGGGACAGGGCTCCAAGAGACCCAGTACTTC. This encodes CASPEKGTGLQETQYF.

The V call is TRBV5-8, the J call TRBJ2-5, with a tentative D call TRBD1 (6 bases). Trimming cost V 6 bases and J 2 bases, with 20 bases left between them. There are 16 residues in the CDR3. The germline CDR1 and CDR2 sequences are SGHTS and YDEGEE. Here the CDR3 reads CASNPGRMGAQETQYF. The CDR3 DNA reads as TGTGCCAGCAACCCTGGCCGAATGGGGGCTCAAGAGACCCAGTACTTC.